A single sample is the source of the 16 T cell receptor beta chains below, sequenced in a study of cytomegalovirus exposure and HLA in healthy donors. PCR primers comprised 60 Vbeta and 13 Jbeta primers. Libraries were prepared by immunoSEQ multiplex PCR; TCRdb keeps only in-frame clonotypes and omits some of them. The sample lists under 200,000 clones; around 80% were seen once. What was sequenced was PBMCs. Receptor source: a woman between 50 and 59 years old in good health and CMV-seronegative.

The chain has TRBV20-1 and TRBJ2-5, with D possibly TRBD2 on 6 matching bases. The CDR3 loop spans 10 amino acids. Germline loops: CDR1 DFQATT, CDR2 SNEGSKA (reference sequence). The V end lost 3 bases, the J end lost 7 bases, and 6 bases lay between the germline ends. The CDR3 reads CSARRGTQYF. Here the CDR3 DNA reads TGCAGTGCTAGGCGGGGGACCCAGTACTTC.

The sample holds one count of this clone. The genes are TRBV30 and TRBJ2-7; 8 bases are shared with TRBD1. The CDR3 is 17 amino acids. J gave up 3 bases and V 1 base, and 14 bases lay outside the gene matches. The V gene's germline CDR1 is GTSNPN and CDR2 SVGIG (reference sequence). CDR3 amino acids: CAWSGNFYETGVYEQYF. For the CDR3, the DNA is TGTGCCTGGAGTGGGAATTTTTACGAGACAGGGGTCTACGAGCAGTACTTC.

V usage is TRBV2 and J usage is TRBJ1-5, with TRBD1 matching over 7 bases. The germline V gene has CDR1 SNHLY and CDR2 FYNNEI. With 7 bases clipped from V and 1 base from J, the junction kept 7 bases outside the gene matches. The CDR3 is 15 amino acids. DNA for the CDR3: TGTGCCAGCACCAAGGAGGGGGCGAGCAATCAGCCCCAGCATTTT. This translates into CASTKEGASNQPQHF. The full variable domain, rest sourced from reference TRBV2 and TRBJ1-5, is EPEVTQTPSHQVTQMGQEVILRCVPISNHLYFYWYRQILGQKVEFLVSFYNNEISEKSEIFDDQFSVERPDGSNFTLKIRSTKLEDSAMYFCASTKEGASNQPQHFGDGTRLSIL.

The rearrangement joins TRBV7-8 to TRBJ2-7; D is perhaps TRBD2 (5 bases). The CDR3 runs to 15 residues. The V end was cut by 4 bases, the J end by 3 bases, with 16 bases between. The germline V gene has CDR1 SGHVS and CDR2 FQNEAQ. In nucleotides, the CDR3 is TGTGCCAGCAGCTCCCCGCTGGCGCGGGTCTACGAGCAGTACTTC. This codes for CASSSPLARVYEQYF. The entire variable domain, with the rest obtained from reference TRBV7-8 and TRBJ2-7, is as follows: GAGVSQSPRYKVAKRGQDVALRCDPISGHVSLFWYQQALGQGPEFLTYFQNEAQLDKSGLPSDRFFAERPEGSVSTLKIQRTQQEDSAVYLCASSSPLARVYEQYFGPGTRLTVT.

This clone was observed a few times. The chain couples TRBV9 to TRBJ2-5; weak D call: TRBD2 (5 bases). The V end lost 0 bases, the J end lost 5 bases, and 14 bases lay between the germline ends. The CDR3 is made up of 15 amino acids. The germline gives CDR1 SGDLS, CDR2 YYNGEE. CDR3 in DNA: TGTGCCAGCAGCGTAGCTCGGGGTGACGAGGAGACCCAGTACTTC. Amino acid sequence: CASSVARGDEETQYF.

This clone came up a few times. Other DNA sequences in this specimen translate into the identical CDR3. The rearrangement joins TRBV4-3 to TRBJ1-6; the D gene is possibly TRBD1 (6 bases). Per germline, CDR1 LGHNA and CDR2 YSLEER. V was clipped by 0 bases and J by 9 bases, with 15 bases between them. The CDR3 runs 16 residues. CDR3 sequence (DNA): TGCGCCAGCAGCCAAGAAGGGGGGGGGAGTTTTTCACCCCTCCACTTT. Residues: CASSQEGGGSFSPLHF.

V usage is TRBV6-1 and J usage is TRBJ1-1, with 7 bases that match TRBD1. The germline V gene has CDR1 MNHNS and CDR2 SASEGT. V lost 8 bases to trimming and J lost 4 bases; unmatched junction nucleotides: 4. CDR3 length equals 12 residues. The CDR3 DNA sequence: TGTGCCAGCGTAGGACAGGCCACTGAAGCTTTCTTT. Encoded protein: CASVGQATEAFF.

The rearrangement links TRBV6-6 to TRBJ2-1, with 7 bases lining up with TRBD2. With 6 bases clipped from V and 5 bases from J, the junction kept 13 bases outside the gene matches. Germline V gives CDR1 MNHNY, CDR2 SVGAGI (reference sequence). The CDR3 has 16 residues. The DNA of the CDR3 is TGTGCCAGCAGCTTTACACTAGCGCCCCCCGACAATGAGCAGTTCTTC. Protein sequence: CASSFTLAPPDNEQFF.

This clone has just a few counts. V and J are TRBV25-1 and TRBJ2-2, with D possibly TRBD1 on 6 matching bases. Trimming stripped 10 bases from V and 1 base from J, with 13 bases between. Germline CDR1 reads MGHDK; CDR2 reads SYGVNS. The CDR3 is made up of 14 amino acids. The CDR3 DNA is TGTGCCACCAAACCGGGACAGAACACCGGGGAGCTGTTTTTT. It encodes CATKPGQNTGELFF.

This clone came up a few times. The rearrangement links TRBV19 to TRBJ2-1; perhaps TRBD1 as D (5 bases). The germline V and J ends were trimmed by 3 bases and 0 bases, with 9 bases remaining between them. Germline CDR1 and CDR2: LNHDA and SQIVND (reference sequence). CDR3 length: 15 residues. CDR3: CASSIDRSSYNEQFF. CDR3 DNA sequence: TGTGCCAGTAGTATCGACAGAAGCTCCTACAATGAGCAGTTCTTC.

J is TRBJ1-1 and V is TRBV7-3, with D uncertain. The V gene's germline CDR1 is SGHTA and CDR2 FQGTGA. V shed 1 base and J shed 6 bases, with 12 bases lying between them. The CDR3 sequence is 14 residues long. This CDR3 is CASSLKRSVPEAFF. The DNA for the CDR3 is TGTGCCAGCAGCTTAAAACGGTCGGTACCTGAAGCTTTCTTT. Combining the CDR3 with reference TRBV7-3 and TRBJ1-1 gives the whole variable domain GAGVSQTPSNKVTEKGKYVELRCDPISGHTALYWYRQSLGQGPEFLIYFQGTGAADDSGLPNDRFFAVRPEGSVSTLKIQRTERGDSAVYLCASSLKRSVPEAFFGQGTRLTVV.

The CDR3 DNA is TGTGCCAGCAGCTTGATTTGGGGAACAGGTAGCAATCAGCCCCAGCATTTT. Protein: CASSLIWGTGSNQPQHF. The chain joins TRBV5-4 to TRBJ1-5; tentatively, D is TRBD1 (5 bases). The CDR3 spans 17 residues. CDR1 SGHNT and CDR2 YYREEE come from the germline V gene (reference sequence). Trimming took off 1 base at V and 0 bases at J, with 14 bases between the two ends. Combining the CDR3 with reference TRBV5-4 and TRBJ1-5 gives the whole variable domain ETGVTQSPTHLIKTRGQQVTLRCSSQSGHNTVSWYQQALGQGPQFIFQYYREEENGRGNFPPRFSGLQFPNYSSELNVNALELDDSALYLCASSLIWGTGSNQPQHFGDGTRLSIL.

This clone was recorded once. The chain joins TRBV14 to TRBJ2-5; 8 bases are a match to TRBD2. Trimming at V came to 0 bases and at J to 1 base, leaving 4 bases not matched to a gene. The CDR3 consists of 16 residues. The germline CDR1 and CDR2 sequences are SGHDN and FVKESK. The CDR3 sequence is CASSQERGGRQETQYF. The DNA of the CDR3 is TGTGCCAGCAGCCAAGAACGCGGGGGGCGCCAAGAGACCCAGTACTTC.

This clone was found a few times. One end of the junction is discordant with germline, which a read error may explain. The CDR3 region has the DNA TGTTCCAGCAGCTTAGAGGGGAAAGGTGAAGCTTTCTTT. This translates into CSSSLEGKGEAFF. The chain uses TRBV7-9 and TRBJ1-1, with a possible D match to TRBD1 (5 bases). Germline CDR1 SEHNR, CDR2 FQNEAQ (reference sequence). This CDR3 spans 13 amino acids.

The V gene is TRBV6-1, the J gene TRBJ2-5; TRBD1 is a possible D gene (6 bases). CDR3 length: 16 amino acids. Trimming removed 1 base from V and 5 bases from J, with 17 bases in between. Germline CDR1 and CDR2: MNHNS and SASEGT. The CDR3 DNA sequence: TGTGCCAGCAGTGAAGTTCTGGGCAGGGGTGAGGAGACCCAGTACTTC. Residues: CASSEVLGRGEETQYF.

This rearrangement joins TRBV5-3 to TRBJ1-2, with D hard to call. TRBV5-3 is known as an ORF, though its function is uncertain. V dropped 5 bases and J dropped 6 bases, with 26 bases sitting between them. There are 17 residues in the CDR3. The CDR3 reads CARRKRWPIEWLNGYTF. The CDR3 DNA follows: TGTGCCAGAAGGAAGCGGTGGCCCATCGAGTGGTTGAATGGCTACACCTTC.